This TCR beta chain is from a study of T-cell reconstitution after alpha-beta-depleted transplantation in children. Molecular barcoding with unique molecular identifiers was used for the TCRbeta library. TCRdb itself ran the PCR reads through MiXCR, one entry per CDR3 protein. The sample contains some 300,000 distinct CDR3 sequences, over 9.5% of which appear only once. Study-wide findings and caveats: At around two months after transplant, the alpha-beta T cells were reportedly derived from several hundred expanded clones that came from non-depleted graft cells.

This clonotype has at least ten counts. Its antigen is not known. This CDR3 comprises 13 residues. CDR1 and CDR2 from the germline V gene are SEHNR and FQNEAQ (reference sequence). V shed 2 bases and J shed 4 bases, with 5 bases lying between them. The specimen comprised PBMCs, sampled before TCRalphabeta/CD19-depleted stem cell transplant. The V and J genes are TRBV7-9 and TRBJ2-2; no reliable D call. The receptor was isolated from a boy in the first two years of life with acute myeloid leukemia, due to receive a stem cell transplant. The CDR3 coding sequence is TGTGCCAGCAGCTTAATTTCCACCGGGGAGCTGTTTTTT. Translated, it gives CASSLISTGELFF.